These 8 T cell receptor beta chains were all obtained from the same sample, sequenced in a study of T cells after yellow fever vaccination. Via MiXCR, TCRdb re-called the 5' RACE reads, giving one row per CDR3 protein. Counted here are around 530,000 distinct CDR3 sequences, roughly a sixth occurring once; the ten biggest clones make up 15% to 20%. The input for sequencing was PBMCs, taken 5 to 6 days after the first yellow fever vaccination. The receptors come from a man aged 18 to 30 who received the YFV17D yellow fever vaccine.

This clonotype showed up just a few times. The chain combines TRBV5-1 with TRBJ2-5; 12 nucleotides agree with TRBD2. The length of the CDR3 is 17 residues. Germline V gene data show CDR1 as SGHRS and CDR2 as YFSETQ. The V gene end was trimmed by 1 base and the J gene end by 5 bases; junction bases not matched to a gene: 9. The CDR3 DNA reads TGCGCCAGCAGCTTGTTCGCTAGCGGGGGGGCCGCGGAGACCCAGTACTTC. Translated, it gives CASSLFASGGAAETQYF.

This clonotype was picked up a small number of times. The J gene is TRBJ2-3, the V gene TRBV7-6, with 8 bases that match TRBD2. Germline lookup yields CDR1 SGHVS and CDR2 FNYEAQ. The CDR3 length is 16 residues. The V and J ends lost 5 bases and 1 base, in that order; junction bases with no gene match: 8. The CDR3 protein is CASSPSSGGGTDTQYF. As DNA, the CDR3 is TGTGCCAGCAGCCCCTCCTCCGGGGGGGGCACAGATACGCAGTATTTT.

Remarks on this clonotype: An end of the junction does not agree with germline; a read error may underlie this. This sequence joins TRBV7-2 and TRBJ2-1; D uncertain. The CDR3 extends over 13 amino acids. Germline loops: CDR1 SGHTA, CDR2 FQGNSA. CDR3 DNA sequence: TGTCCCAGCAGCTTAGCCTCCTACAATGAGCAGTTCTTC. As protein: CPSSLASYNEQFF.

The chain combines TRBV13 with TRBJ1-1; a weak D match, TRBD1 (5 bases). Trimming pared 6 bases from V and 0 bases from J, leaving 11 bases between. Germline V lookup: CDR1 PRHDT, CDR2 FYEKMQ (reference sequence). The CDR3 is 14 residues long. The CDR3 nucleotides are TGTGCCAGCAGAACCAGGGTCATGAACACTGAAGCTTTCTTT. Protein sequence: CASRTRVMNTEAFF.

This clonotype occurred a few times. The chain joins TRBV29-1 to TRBJ2-5, with D perhaps being TRBD1 or TRBD2 (5 bases each). Trimming shortened V by 8 bases and J by 7 bases, and 17 bases separated the two germline ends. CDR1 is SQVTM and CDR2 is ANQGSEA in the germline V gene. This CDR3 has 12 amino acids. This CDR3 reads CSPLGTAGTQYF. The DNA for the CDR3 is TGCAGCCCGCTCGGGACCGCAGGGACCCAGTACTTC.

The chain uses TRBV7-9 and TRBJ2-3; D uncertain. CDR1 and CDR2 from the germline V gene are SEHNR and FQNEAQ (reference sequence). This CDR3 has 15 residues. V lost 5 bases and J 2 bases, leaving 14 bases between the germline ends. The CDR3 loop reads CASSHHLTNTDTQYF. Here the CDR3 DNA reads TGTGCCAGCAGCCACCACTTGACAAACACAGATACGCAGTATTTT.

The V call is TRBV2, the J call TRBJ2-5, with a tentative D call TRBD2 (6 bases). Germline V CDR1 and CDR2: SNHLY, FYNNEI. Trimming took off 4 bases at V and 4 bases at J, with 13 bases between the two ends. The CDR3 contains 14 residues. CDR3 in amino acids: CASSGQTGGETQYF. The DNA of the CDR3 is TGTGCCAGCAGTGGACAGACCGGGGGAGAGACCCAGTACTTC.

This chain connects TRBV7-9 to TRBJ2-2, with D possibly TRBD1 on 6 matching bases. There are 16 residues in the CDR3. The V end lost 5 bases, the J end lost 8 bases, and 21 bases lay between the germline ends. The germline V gene encodes CDR1 SEHNR and CDR2 FQNEAQ (reference sequence). In nucleotides, the CDR3 is TGTGCCAGCAGCCCACAGGGCTCTGAGGTGTTGGGGGAGCTGTTTTTT. It specifies CASSPQGSEVLGELFF.